A selection of T cell receptor beta chains follows, all from one sample in a study of shared clonotypes between healthy human individuals. Profiled with immunoSEQ multiplex PCR; TCRdb holds only in-frame clones, not every one. Of about 710,000 clones in the sample, around three quarters are singletons; the top ten hold around 1.7%. The sample consisted of memory CD4+ T cells sorted from blood. Receptors were obtained from a woman in her twenties or thirties in good health. CDR3s include the opening cysteine and the closing phenylalanine or tryptophan. A D gene is named only where the DNA matches it firmly. Size tells how often a clone was seen (once, few, many) or the class of an expanded clone, and some rows leave it out.

v_gene,j_gene,abundance,d_gene,CDR3aa,CDR3nt
TRBV10-3,TRBJ1-2,-,TRBD1,CAIRADRGPYGYTF,TGTGCCATCAGGGCCGACAGGGGCCCCTATGGCTACACCTTC
TRBV27,TRBJ2-1,-,-,CASSLSRRGSFF,TGTGCCAGCAGTTTATCGAGAAGGGGGTCGTTCTTC
TRBV9,TRBJ2-2,-,-,CASSYRTENGELFF,TGTGCCAGCAGCTATCGGACTGAAAACGGGGAGCTGTTTTTT
TRBV25-1,TRBJ2-3,-,-,CASTTTVGDTQYF,TGTGCCAGCACGACTACCGTGGGAGATACGCAGTATTTT
TRBV7-3,TRBJ2-1,-,-,CASSLFGGGPWDEQFF,TGTGCCAGCAGCTTATTTGGGGGAGGCCCGTGGGATGAGCAGTTCTTC
TRBV4-1,TRBJ2-1,few,TRBD2,CASSQDSGGGEQFF,TGCGCCAGCAGCCAAGATAGCGGGGGTGGAGAGCAGTTCTTC
TRBV9,TRBJ2-2,-,-,CASSVVGRPNTGELFF,TGTGCCAGCAGCGTAGTCGGAAGACCGAACACCGGGGAGCTGTTTTTT
TRBV5-1,TRBJ1-4,many,TRBD1,CASSLGIRTGDSEKLFF,TGCGCCAGCAGCTTGGGTATACGGACAGGCGACTCTGAAAAACTGTTTTTT
TRBV7-8,TRBJ1-1,-,-,CASSFRWGNTEAFF,TGTGCCAGCAGCTTCCGGTGGGGGAACACTGAAGCTTTCTTT
TRBV11-2,TRBJ2-7,-,-,CASSLDVESPSF,TGTGCCAGCAGCTTAGATGTGGAGTCCCCCTCCTTC
TRBV30,TRBJ1-2,-,-,CASTYQGFYGYTF,TGTGCCTCGACCTACCAGGGCTTCTATGGCTACACCTTC
TRBV5-4,TRBJ2-5,-,TRBD2,CASSLKAGMGEETQYF,TGTGCCAGCAGCCTAAAAGCGGGGATGGGAGAAGAGACCCAGTACTTC
TRBV10-3,TRBJ1-1,-,-,CAISESPRGGKPTEAFF,TGTGCCATCAGTGAGTCGCCCCGGGGGGGGAAACCCACTGAAGCTTTCTTT
TRBV5-4,TRBJ2-5,-,TRBD2,CASSLVSGRQETQYF,TGTGCCAGCAGCTTGGTTAGCGGGAGGCAAGAGACCCAGTACTTC
TRBV25-1,TRBJ2-7,once,-,CASSGLQAGSYEQYF,TGTGCCAGCAGTGGCCTACAGGCGGGCTCCTACGAGCAGTACTTC
TRBV28,TRBJ1-2,-,TRBD1,CASSLNDRGLGTF,TGTGCCAGCAGTTTAAACGACAGGGGGCTAGGGACCTTC
TRBV19,TRBJ1-5,-,-,CASSIGGGVHQPQHF,TGTGCCAGTAGTATAGGGGGAGGGGTCCATCAGCCCCAGCATTTT
TRBV5-1,TRBJ1-1,-,-,CASGQSRDTEAFF,TGCGCCAGCGGACAGAGTCGCGACACTGAAGCTTTCTTT
TRBV7-6,TRBJ2-7,-,-,CASSPQLGGVGEQYF,TGTGCCAGCAGCCCCCAACTGGGGGGAGTGGGGGAGCAGTACTTC
TRBV6-1,TRBJ1-3,-,-,CASSGDRNTIYF,TGTGCCAGCAGTGGGGACAGAAACACCATATATTTT
TRBV11-3,TRBJ2-2,-,-,CASSIREDTGELFF,TGTGCCAGCAGCATAAGGGAAGACACCGGGGAGCTGTTTTTT
TRBV5-6,TRBJ2-7,-,TRBD1,CASSLSSWTGISYEQYF,TGTGCCAGCAGCTTGTCTTCCTGGACAGGGATCTCCTACGAGCAGTACTTC
TRBV19,TRBJ2-1,-,TRBD2,CASSRPILAGAGEQFF,TGTGCCAGTAGTCGCCCAATACTAGCGGGAGCGGGTGAGCAGTTCTTC
TRBV25-1,TRBJ2-1,-,-,CASKGSAYNEQFF,TGTGCCAGCAAGGGATCGGCGTACAATGAGCAGTTCTTC
TRBV29-1,TRBJ2-7,-,-,CSVIVTVAIVYEQYF,TGCAGCGTTATCGTGACTGTAGCAATTGTTTACGAGCAGTACTTC
TRBV28,TRBJ2-1,-,TRBD2,CASSPNTGGAYNEQFF,TGTGCCAGCAGCCCAAACACGGGGGGGGCTTACAATGAGCAGTTCTTC
TRBV11-2,TRBJ2-4,many,TRBD1,CASSSRTGENIQYF,TGTGCCAGCAGCTCCCGGACAGGAGAAAACATTCAGTACTTC
TRBV28,TRBJ1-5,-,-,CASRAGGVSNQPQHF,TGTGCCAGCAGGGCCGGAGGGGTGAGTAATCAGCCCCAGCATTTT
TRBV10-3,TRBJ1-5,-,-,CAISESGGQGGNQPQHF,TGTGCCATCAGTGAGTCGGGGGGGCAGGGTGGCAATCAGCCCCAGCATTTT
TRBV6-5,TRBJ2-7,-,-,CASSYQYEQYF,TGTGCCAGCAGTTACCAGTACGAGCAGTACTTC
TRBV6-1,TRBJ2-7,-,TRBD2,CASSDPAGGPYEQYF,TGTGCCAGCAGTGATCCAGCGGGAGGCCCCTACGAGCAGTACTTC
TRBV6-1,TRBJ2-7,-,TRBD1,CASSTRGQGYEQYF,TGTGCCAGCAGCACTCGGGGACAGGGCTACGAGCAGTACTTC
TRBV7-9,TRBJ2-7,-,TRBD2,CASSTTSGRTYEQYF,TGTGCCAGCAGTACAACTAGCGGGAGGACTTACGAGCAGTACTTC
TRBV14,TRBJ2-7,-,-,CASSQPGGGSYEQYF,TGTGCCAGCAGCCAACCAGGGGGAGGTTCCTACGAGCAGTACTTC
TRBV6-1,TRBJ2-5,-,-,CASSVDSYLETQYF,TGTGCCAGCAGTGTCGACAGTTACTTAGAGACCCAGTACTTC
TRBV30,TRBJ2-1,-,-,CAWSVQIGVEQFF,TGTGCCTGGAGTGTACAAATCGGAGTTGAGCAGTTCTTC
TRBV27,TRBJ1-2,-,-,CASSSRQNPAYGYTF,TGTGCCAGCAGTTCTAGACAGAACCCGGCCTATGGCTACACCTTC
TRBV5-1,TRBJ2-5,few,-,CASSLGTLRETQYF,TGCGCCAGCAGCTTGGGGACCCTAAGGGAGACCCAGTACTTC
TRBV27,TRBJ2-2,-,TRBD2,CASSFIFPGLAVLSNTGELFF,TGTGCCAGCAGTTTTATCTTTCCGGGACTAGCGGTTTTATCGAACACCGGGGAGCTGTTTTTT
TRBV27,TRBJ2-7,-,TRBD2,CATRLADSYEQYF,TGTGCCACCAGACTAGCGGACTCCTACGAGCAGTACTTC
TRBV15,TRBJ1-2,-,-,CATRPGGPPYGYTF,TGTGCCACCCGCCCGGGCGGGCCGCCCTATGGCTACACCTTC
TRBV19,TRBJ1-4,few,-,CASTTTGRGEKLFF,TGTGCCAGTACCACTACAGGGCGGGGTGAAAAACTGTTTTTT
TRBV19,TRBJ2-3,-,TRBD1,CASSIGGQGAGGAQYF,TGTGCCAGTAGTATAGGGGGACAGGGGGCGGGCGGTGCGCAGTATTTT
TRBV28,TRBJ1-2,once,-,CASSLGVSYGYTF,TGTGCCAGCAGCCTTGGGGTCTCATATGGCTACACCTTC
TRBV5-1,TRBJ2-6,-,-,CASSLRLGSSGANVLTF,TGCGCCAGCAGCTTGCGTCTGGGGAGCTCTGGGGCCAACGTCCTGACTTTC
TRBV7-7,TRBJ2-2,-,-,CASSFGNTGELFF,TGTGCCAGCAGCTTCGGGAACACCGGGGAGCTGTTTTTT